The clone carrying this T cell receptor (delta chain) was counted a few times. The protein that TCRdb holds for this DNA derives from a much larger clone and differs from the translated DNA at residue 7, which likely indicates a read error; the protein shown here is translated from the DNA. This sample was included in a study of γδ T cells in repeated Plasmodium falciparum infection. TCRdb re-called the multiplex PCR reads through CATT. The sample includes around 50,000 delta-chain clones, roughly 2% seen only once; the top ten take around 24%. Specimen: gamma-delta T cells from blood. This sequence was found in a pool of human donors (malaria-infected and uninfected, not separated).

The CDR3 DNA follows: TGTGCCTCCGATTCTTATCGGGGTGCTGGGGGATACGAGGCCACCGATAAACTCATCTTT. Translation gives CASDSYRGAGGYEATDKLIF. V is TRDV3 and J is TRDJ1; 12 bases match TRDD3. The germline gives CDR1 TVYSNPD, CDR2 GDNSRS (reference sequence). The V segment lost 4 bases and the J segment 1 base; nucleotides outside the gene matches: 22. The CDR3 has 20 residues.